A selection of T cell receptor beta chains follows, all from one sample in a study of blood T cell repertoires in COVID-19. TCRdb's copy holds only in-frame clones and misses some; the assay was immunoSEQ multiplex PCR. The table includes fewer than 250,000 clones, around four fifths detected once. Sequencing input: peripheral blood. These receptors were taken from a woman in her sixties or seventies with active or convalescent COVID-19. Each CDR3 is given with its conserved first and last residue. Each record gives: J gene, clone size, CDR3 length, D gene, V gene, CDR3 protein, CDR3 DNA. D genes are given only for firm matches. The size of a clone is reported for some rows only, either as once, few or many, or as a class for expanded clones.

TRBJ1-2,NA,13,NA,TRBV19,CASSMTNSYGYTF,TGTGCCAGTAGTATGACAAATAGCTATGGCTACACCTTC
TRBJ2-2,NA,15,NA,TRBV7-2,CASSLALGISGELFF,TGTGCCAGCAGCTTAGCGCTGGGCATAAGCGGGGAGCTGTTTTTT
TRBJ1-2,NA,14,NA,TRBV9,CASSADTGFFGYTF,TGTGCCAGCAGCGCCGATACAGGGTTTTTTGGCTACACCTTC
TRBJ1-6,NA,20,NA,TRBV3-1/TRBV3-2,CASSQPSVGGILRNNSPLHF,TGTGCCAGCAGCCAACCCTCTGTAGGAGGAATCCTACGAAATAATTCACCCCTCCACTTT
TRBJ2-1,NA,13,NA,TRBV2,CASTNQVYNEQFF,TGTGCCAGCACCAATCAGGTTTACAATGAGCAGTTCTTC
TRBJ1-2,NA,15,TRBD1,TRBV3-1/TRBV3-2,CASSQDRGQGSSYTF,TGTGCCAGCAGCCAAGATCGGGGACAGGGAAGTAGCTACACCTTC
TRBJ2-1,NA,13,NA,TRBV29-1,CSSGETSYNEQFF,TGCAGCTCCGGAGAGACCTCCTACAATGAGCAGTTCTTC
TRBJ1-4,NA,15,TRBD1,TRBV7-2,CASSLSGTVNEKLFF,TGTGCCAGCAGCTTGTCCGGGACAGTGAATGAAAAACTGTTTTTT
TRBJ2-5,NA,16,TRBD1,TRBV5-1,CASSLAPGTAQETQYF,TGCGCCAGCAGCTTGGCCCCTGGGACAGCTCAAGAGACCCAGTACTTC
TRBJ2-7,NA,13,TRBD2,TRBV5-1,CASSLAGREEQYF,TGCGCCAGCAGCTTGGCGGGGAGGGAGGAGCAGTACTTC
TRBJ1-5,NA,15,NA,TRBV19,CASSIGAGRFQPQHF,TGTGCCAGTAGTATTGGGGCAGGGAGGTTTCAGCCCCAGCATTTT
TRBJ1-1,NA,17,NA,TRBV2,CASTPLAFTGGNTEAFF,TGTGCCAGCACCCCGCTAGCGTTTACAGGTGGGAACACTGAAGCTTTCTTT
TRBJ1-1,NA,14,NA,TRBV18,CASSPIQENTEAFF,TGTGCCAGCTCACCTATCCAGGAGAACACTGAAGCTTTCTTT
TRBJ2-2,NA,16,TRBD1,TRBV5-5,CASSFTGGANTGELFF,TGTGCCAGCAGCTTCACAGGGGGCGCGAACACCGGGGAGCTGTTTTTT
TRBJ2-3,once,13,NA,TRBV28,CASSLARWNTQYF,TGTGCCAGCAGCCTAGCGAGGTGGAATACGCAGTATTTT
TRBJ1-1,NA,13,NA,TRBV19,CASSSRVATEAFF,TGTGCCAGTAGTAGCAGGGTGGCCACTGAAGCTTTCTTT
TRBJ1-1,NA,13,NA,TRBV20-1,CSASAGENTEAFF,TGCAGTGCTAGTGCAGGGGAGAACACTGAAGCTTTCTTT
TRBJ1-3,NA,15,NA,TRBV6-5,CASSPRRSSGNTIYF,TGTGCCAGCAGTCCCCGACGGAGCTCTGGAAACACCATATATTTT
TRBJ2-6,few,16,NA,TRBV9,CASSPRDSSGANVLTF,TGTGCCAGCAGCCCCCGAGACAGCTCTGGGGCCAACGTCCTGACTTTC
TRBJ2-1,NA,16,TRBD2,TRBV13,CASSLGLSGLENEQFF,TGTGCCAGCAGCTTAGGGCTCTCCGGACTAGAGAATGAGCAGTTCTTC
TRBJ2-7,NA,13,TRBD2,TRBV7-8,CASSWTSAGEQYF,TGTGCCAGCAGCTGGACTAGCGCGGGCGAGCAGTACTTC
TRBJ2-1,NA,12,NA,TRBV27,CASSAGWGEQFF,TGTGCCAGCAGTGCAGGGTGGGGTGAGCAGTTCTTC
TRBJ2-2,NA,16,NA,TRBV5-1,CASSFEGAGLAGELFF,TGCGCCAGCAGCTTTGAAGGGGCCGGTCTAGCCGGGGAGCTGTTTTTT
TRBJ1-5,NA,15,TRBD1,TRBV6-5,CASSTGTGGDQPQHF,TGTGCCAGCAGCACCGGGACAGGGGGCGATCAGCCCCAGCATTTT
TRBJ1-4,NA,14,TRBD1,TRBV5-1,CASRQTGEDEKLFF,TGCGCCAGCAGGCAGACAGGGGAGGATGAAAAACTGTTTTTT
TRBJ2-5,NA,16,NA,TRBV18,CASSPRIAVNLETQYF,TGTGCCAGCTCACCTCGAATAGCGGTAAATCTGGAGACCCAGTACTTC
TRBJ2-1,NA,17,TRBD2,TRBV28,CASSSGLAGNDYNEQFF,TGTGCCAGCAGTTCCGGACTAGCGGGGAACGACTACAATGAGCAGTTCTTC
TRBJ2-1,NA,16,NA,TRBV4-2,CASSRGGGGGYNEQFF,TGTGCCAGCAGCCGAGGAGGAGGTGGGGGGTACAATGAGCAGTTCTTC
TRBJ2-1,few,14,TRBD2,TRBV9,CASSVVSGSNEQFF,TGTGCCAGCAGCGTAGTTAGCGGGAGCAATGAGCAGTTCTTC
TRBJ2-2,NA,14,NA,TRBV7-6,CASSLYRDTGELFF,TGTGCCAGCAGCTTATACAGGGACACCGGGGAGCTGTTTTTT
TRBJ1-2,NA,17,NA,TRBV5-1,CASSFQPGGGQNYGYTF,TGCGCCAGCAGCTTCCAGCCCGGGGGGGGGCAAAACTATGGCTACACCTTC
TRBJ2-1,NA,15,TRBD1,TRBV10-3,CAIRAGTGVGAEQFF,TGTGCCATCAGGGCCGGGACAGGGGTGGGGGCTGAGCAGTTCTTC
TRBJ2-3,NA,16,NA,TRBV18,CASSLDAGASTDTQYF,TGTGCCAGCTCACTTGATGCTGGGGCTAGCACAGATACGCAGTATTTT
TRBJ2-3,NA,14,NA,TRBV10-3,CAISDRQETDTQYF,TGTGCCATCAGTGACAGACAGGAGACAGATACGCAGTATTTT
TRBJ1-6,NA,14,NA,TRBV11-2,CASSLGQVNSPLHF,TGTGCCAGCAGCTTAGGACAGGTTAATTCACCCCTCCACTTT
TRBJ2-5,NA,15,TRBD2,TRBV3-1/TRBV3-2,CASSLGLAGGWSQYF,TGTGCCAGCAGCTTAGGACTAGCGGGGGGTTGGTCCCAGTACTTC
TRBJ1-1,NA,13,TRBD1,TRBV19,CASNQGQGTEAFF,TGTGCCAGTAATCAGGGACAGGGCACTGAAGCTTTCTTT
TRBJ2-5,NA,14,NA,TRBV6-2/TRBV6-3,CASSPGPWRETQYF,TGTGCCAGCAGTCCCGGGCCTTGGAGGGAGACCCAGTACTTC
TRBJ2-3,NA,15,TRBD1,TRBV6-5,CASSSGTGITDTQYF,TGTGCCAGCAGCTCCGGGACAGGGATCACAGATACGCAGTATTTT
TRBJ2-7,NA,14,NA,TRBV18,CASSPRQDTYEQYF,TGTGCCAGCTCACCACGCCAGGACACCTACGAGCAGTACTTC
TRBJ1-6,few,15,NA,TRBV11-3,CASSPPRGGNSPLHF,TGTGCCAGCAGCCCTCCCAGGGGTGGTAATTCACCCCTCCACTTT
TRBJ1-6,NA,14,TRBD1,TRBV6-5,CASSSQGGNSPLHF,TGTGCCAGCAGTTCGCAGGGGGGTAATTCACCCCTCCACTTT
TRBJ2-5,NA,16,TRBD2,TRBV4-1,CASSQVGSGGKETQYF,TGCGCCAGCAGCCAAGTTGGTAGCGGGGGGAAAGAGACCCAGTACTTC
TRBJ1-1,NA,16,TRBD1,TRBV19,CASSMGAGGASTEAFF,TGTGCCAGTAGTATGGGGGCAGGGGGCGCGTCCACTGAAGCTTTCTTT
TRBJ1-2,NA,14,NA,TRBV27,CASSPLGDLFGYTF,TGTGCCAGCAGTCCCCTGGGGGACTTATTTGGCTACACCTTC
TRBJ2-3,NA,15,TRBD2,TRBV12-5,CASARGLADTDTQYF,TGTGCTAGTGCCAGGGGACTAGCGGACACAGATACGCAGTATTTT
TRBJ1-5,NA,18,TRBD1,TRBV28,CASSLLSWTGTLGQPQHF,TGTGCCAGCAGTTTATTGTCTTGGACAGGGACTTTGGGTCAGCCCCAGCATTTT
TRBJ2-2,NA,14,TRBD1,TRBV2,CAIGTGGRTGELFF,TGTGCCATCGGGACAGGGGGTCGCACCGGGGAGCTGTTTTTT
TRBJ1-1,NA,16,TRBD1,TRBV7-9,CASSLAPGQGRAEAFF,TGTGCCAGCAGCTTAGCTCCCGGACAGGGTCGTGCTGAAGCTTTCTTT
TRBJ2-2,NA,14,NA,TRBV19,CATQDRLITGELFF,TGTGCCACCCAAGACAGGTTAATAACCGGGGAGCTGTTTTTT
TRBJ2-1,NA,14,NA,TRBV5-1,CASSLGFTYNEQFF,TGCGCCAGCAGCTTGGGGTTCACTTACAATGAGCAGTTCTTC